Listed here are 20 T cell receptor beta chains from one sample, sequenced in a study of identical twins. TCRdb fed the 5' RACE reads into MiXCR, producing one record per CDR3 protein. Among fewer than 650,000 distinct CDR3 sequences, roughly 7.2% were seen once, and the ten largest hold around 1.6%. These same data were also listed under a study on yellow fever vaccine responses in identical twins.

Material: PBMCs. Receptor source: a woman between 18 and 29 years old in good health.

The V and J genes are TRBV9 and TRBJ2-7, with 9 bases that match TRBD2. V shed 4 bases and J 2 bases; nucleotides not matched to a gene: 10. There are 16 residues in the CDR3. Germline values: CDR1 SGDLS, CDR2 YYNGEE. In DNA form, the CDR3 reads TGTGCCAGCAGCCGCGGGGGGGGGGCTGTTCCCTACGAGCAGTACTTC. Amino acids: CASSRGGGAVPYEQYF. Full variable domain (remainder filled in from reference TRBV9 and TRBJ2-7): DSGVTQTPKHLITATGQRVTLRCSPRSGDLSVYWYQQSLDQGLQFLIQYYNGEERAKGNILERFSAQQFPDLHSELNLSSLELGDSALYFCASSRGGGAVPYEQYFGPGTRLTVT.

This clonotype showed up many times. The rearrangement uses TRBV12-3 or TRBV12-4 and TRBJ2-1; D may be TRBD2 (7 bases). CDR3 length: 13 residues. Trimming shortened V by 7 bases and J by 5 bases, and 12 bases separated the two germline ends. The CDR3 nucleotides are TGTGCCAGCATGCGGGGGCCCAACAATGAGCAGTTCTTC. It encodes CASMRGPNNEQFF.

At least ten counts were recorded for this clonotype. The V and J genes are TRBV7-2 and TRBJ2-5; 13 bases map to TRBD2. CDR1 and CDR2 (germline): SGHTA, FQGNSA. V shed 5 bases, J shed 2 bases, and the junction held 5 bases outside the gene matches. CDR3 length equals 16 residues. The CDR3 spells CASSPPGLAGQETQYF. CDR3 nucleotide sequence: TGTGCCAGCAGCCCTCCGGGACTAGCGGGACAAGAGACCCAGTACTTC.

This clonotype was picked up many times. This rearrangement joins TRBV28 to TRBJ2-1; 10 nucleotides agree with TRBD2. The CDR3 extends over 19 amino acids. Germline assignment: CDR1 MDHEN and CDR2 SYDVKM. V dropped 2 bases and J dropped 7; count of bases not matched to a gene: 17. Here the CDR3 reads CASSLARASGRFAANEQFF. Written as DNA, the CDR3 is TGTGCCAGCAGTTTAGCACGGGCTAGCGGGAGATTTGCTGCTAATGAGCAGTTCTTC.

The chain combines TRBV20-1 with TRBJ1-1; TRBD1 agrees at 7 bases. The germline V gene encodes CDR1 DFQATT and CDR2 SNEGSKA (reference sequence). Trimming cost V 2 bases and J 4 bases; bases outside gene matches: 4. The CDR3 covers 13 residues. DNA for the CDR3: TGCAGTGCTAGAAACAGGGGAGGCACTGAAGCTTTCTTT. It translates to CSARNRGGTEAFF.

This clonotype was counted a few times. V and J are TRBV6-6 and TRBJ2-3; D is uncertain. This CDR3 contains 13 residues. Germline lookup yields CDR1 MNHNY and CDR2 SVGAGI (reference sequence). Trimming cost V 8 bases and J 6 bases, with 15 bases left between them. For the CDR3, the DNA is TGTGCCAGCCGGCACCTCGATTTTGATACGCAGTATTTT. Its protein is CASRHLDFDTQYF.

This clonotype was observed a few times. This rearrangement joins TRBV9 to TRBJ2-2; TRBD2 matches at 9 bases. The CDR3 has 18 residues. CDR1 is SGDLS, CDR2 YYNGEE, per germline. The V and J ends lost 4 bases and 4 bases, in that order; junction bases with no gene match: 14. The CDR3 is CASSLRGSSGEPTGELFF. The CDR3 region has the DNA TGTGCCAGCAGCCTAAGAGGGTCTAGCGGGGAACCCACCGGGGAGCTGTTTTTT.

The sample holds many counts of this clonotype. V and J are TRBV12-3 or TRBV12-4 and TRBJ2-7, with a weak D call TRBD1 (6 bases). The CDR3 consists of 14 residues. V gave up 6 bases and J gave up 2 bases, with 14 bases separating them. The CDR3, as DNA: TGTGCCAGCAGACCCGGGACACCAACCTACGAGCAGTACTTC. This sequence encodes CASRPGTPTYEQYF.

The chain uses TRBV3-1 and TRBJ2-2; 8 bases are shared with TRBD1. J gave up 6 bases and V 3 bases, and 3 bases lay outside the gene matches. The germline V gene encodes CDR1 LGHDT and CDR2 YNNKEL (reference sequence). The CDR3 is 14 amino acids. CDR3 nucleotides: TGTGCCAGCAGCCAGGAGACAGGGGCCGGGGAGCTGTTTTTT. Translation gives CASSQETGAGELFF.

The CDR3, as DNA: TGTGCCATCAGTGATGGGGGAAGATCTGTAGAGACCCAGTACTTC. Protein product: CAISDGGRSVETQYF. The chain couples TRBV10-3 to TRBJ2-5; D possibly uses TRBD1 or TRBD2 (5 bases each). The germline CDR1 and CDR2 sequences are ENHRY and SYGVKD. The CDR3 is made up of 15 amino acids. V gave up 3 bases and J gave up 4 bases, with 15 bases separating them.

At least ten counts were recorded for this clonotype. The rearrangement links TRBV5-1 to TRBJ1-2; the match to TRBD1 covers 9 bases. The CDR3 covers 13 residues. Unmatched junction bases numbered 6, after V lost 4 bases and J lost 8 bases. In germline, CDR1 is SGHRS, CDR2 YFSETQ. The CDR3 protein is CASSQGQGEGYTF. CDR3 nucleotide sequence: TGCGCCAGCAGCCAGGGACAGGGTGAGGGCTACACCTTC.

There are many counts of this clonotype. The rearrangement links TRBV20-1 to TRBJ2-1, with 10 bases that match TRBD2. This CDR3 has 19 residues. With V trimmed by 2 bases and J by 3 bases, 16 bases remained unmatched. Germline V gene data show CDR1 as DFQATT and CDR2 as SNEGSKA (reference sequence). The CDR3 DNA reads as TGCAGTGCTAGAAGGTCCCGCAGGGTAGGACTAGCGGACTACAATGAGCAGTTCTTC. Translation gives CSARRSRRVGLADYNEQFF.

This clonotype was seen only a few times. J is TRBJ2-2 and V is TRBV5-1; 10 bases align to TRBD2. The CDR3 contains 17 residues. Trimming at V came to 1 base and at J to 4 bases, leaving 7 bases not matched to a gene. Germline V gives CDR1 SGHRS, CDR2 YFSETQ. The CDR3 here is CASSLTRLAGATGELFF. In nucleotides, the CDR3 is TGCGCCAGCAGCTTGACTAGGCTAGCGGGGGCCACCGGGGAGCTGTTTTTT.

This clonotype came up a few times. V usage is TRBV2 and J usage is TRBJ2-7, with TRBD1 as a possible D gene (6 bases). V was cut by 6 bases and J by 2 bases, with 11 bases left in between. Germline V gene lookup returns CDR1 SNHLY and CDR2 FYNNEI. The CDR3 extends over 13 amino acids. This CDR3 is CASRKQGTYEQYF. The CDR3 region has the DNA TGTGCCAGCAGGAAACAGGGCACCTACGAGCAGTACTTC.

This clonotype was observed a few times. This rearrangement joins TRBV10-3 to TRBJ1-5; D gene unclear. The ends were cut back, 3 bases at V and 5 bases at J, with 5 bases in the middle. CDR3 length equals 12 residues. Germline V gives CDR1 ENHRY, CDR2 SYGVKD. The CDR3 DNA reads TGTGCCATCAGTGAAGGGTATCAGCCCCAGCATTTT. It encodes CAISEGYQPQHF.

This chain links TRBV20-1 with TRBJ2-5; no clear D. Germline V gene data show CDR1 as DFQATT and CDR2 as SNEGSKA (reference sequence). The CDR3 totals 16 residues. Trimming left V 0 bases short and J 3 bases short, with 17 bases between. The chain's CDR3 is CSARDFPGGTKETQYF. For the CDR3, the DNA is TGCAGTGCTAGAGATTTCCCAGGTGGAACCAAAGAGACCCAGTACTTC.

This clonotype showed up just a few times. V usage is TRBV20-1 and J usage is TRBJ2-7; 15 bases fit TRBD2. The CDR3 loop spans 20 amino acids. Germline V gives CDR1 DFQATT, CDR2 SNEGSKA (reference sequence). J gave up 1 base and V 4 bases, and 17 bases lay outside the gene matches. Here the CDR3 DNA reads TGCAGTGCTACTATAACCCTCGGACTAGCGGGAGGGCCTTGGTCCTACGAGCAGTACTTC. Encoded protein: CSATITLGLAGGPWSYEQYF.

The chain carries TRBV4-1 and TRBJ2-6; 9 nucleotides align to TRBD1. Germline CDR1 reads MGHRA; CDR2 reads YSYEKL. The V and J ends lost 3 bases and 1 base, in that order; junction bases with no gene match: 7. This CDR3 is built from 18 residues. CDR3 coding DNA: TGCGCCAGCAGCCAGAGGACAGGGGAGGAGTCTGGGGCCAACGTCCTGACTTTC. As protein: CASSQRTGEESGANVLTF.

This clonotype was seen at least ten times. The V and J genes are TRBV20-1 and TRBJ1-1; tentative D call: TRBD1 (5 bases). This CDR3 contains 13 residues. The V end lost 8 bases, the J end lost 4 bases, and 17 bases lay between the germline ends. Germline values: CDR1 DFQATT, CDR2 SNEGSKA (reference sequence). The CDR3 here is CSTPGEWGTEAFF. The CDR3 region has the DNA TGCAGTACCCCGGGGGAGTGGGGCACTGAAGCTTTCTTT.

The chain joins TRBV7-4 to TRBJ1-4, with 8 bases identical to TRBD1. Trimming took 5 bases from V and 0 from J; bases not matched to a gene: 14. The CDR3 runs 19 residues. Germline CDR1 reads SGHVT; CDR2 reads SQSDAQ. CDR3 sequence reads: CASSIDAGGHQTTNEKLFF. CDR3 nucleotide sequence: TGTGCCAGCAGCATCGATGCAGGGGGCCACCAAACAACTAATGAAAAACTGTTTTTT.